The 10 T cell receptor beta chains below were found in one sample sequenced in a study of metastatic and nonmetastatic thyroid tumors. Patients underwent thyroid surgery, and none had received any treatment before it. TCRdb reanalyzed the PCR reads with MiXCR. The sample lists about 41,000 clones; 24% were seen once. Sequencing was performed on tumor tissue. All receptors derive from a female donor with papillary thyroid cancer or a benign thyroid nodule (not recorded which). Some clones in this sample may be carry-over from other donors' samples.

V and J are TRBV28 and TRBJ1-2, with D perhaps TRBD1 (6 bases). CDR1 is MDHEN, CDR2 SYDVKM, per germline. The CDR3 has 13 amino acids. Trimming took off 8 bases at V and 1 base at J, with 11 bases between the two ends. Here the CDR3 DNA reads TGTGCCAGCTTATCAGGGGTTAACTATGGCTACACCTTC. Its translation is CASLSGVNYGYTF.

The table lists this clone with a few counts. CDR3 residues: CASSLFSTRSNQPQHF. In DNA form, the CDR3 reads TGTGCCAGCAGTTTATTTTCCACAAGAAGCAATCAGCCCCAGCATTTT. The chain couples TRBV28 to TRBJ1-5; D ambiguous. From germline, CDR1 is MDHEN and CDR2 SYDVKM. This CDR3 is built from 16 residues. Trimming left V 1 base short and J 1 base short, with 11 bases between. Variable domain in full (rest from reference TRBV28 and TRBJ1-5): DVKVTQSSRYLVKRTGEKVFLECVQDMDHENMFWYRQDPGLGLRLIYFSYDVKMKEKGDIPEGYSVSREKKERFSLILESASTNQTSMYLCASSLFSTRSNQPQHFGDGTRLSIL.

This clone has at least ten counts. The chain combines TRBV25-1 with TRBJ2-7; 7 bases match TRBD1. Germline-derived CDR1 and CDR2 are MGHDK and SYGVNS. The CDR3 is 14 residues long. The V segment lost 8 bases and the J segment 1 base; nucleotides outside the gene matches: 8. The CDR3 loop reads CASGTGTESYEQYF. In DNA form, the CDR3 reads TGTGCCAGCGGGACCGGGACAGAGTCCTACGAGCAGTACTTC.

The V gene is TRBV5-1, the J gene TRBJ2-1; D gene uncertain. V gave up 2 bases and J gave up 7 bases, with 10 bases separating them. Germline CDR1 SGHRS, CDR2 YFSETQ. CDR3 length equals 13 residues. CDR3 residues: CASSFGVANEQFF. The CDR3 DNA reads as TGCGCCAGCAGCTTTGGGGTGGCGAATGAGCAGTTCTTC.

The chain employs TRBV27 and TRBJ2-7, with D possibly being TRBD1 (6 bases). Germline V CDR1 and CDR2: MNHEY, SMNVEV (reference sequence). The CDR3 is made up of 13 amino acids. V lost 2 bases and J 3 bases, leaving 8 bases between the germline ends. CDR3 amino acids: CASSLQQGYEQYF. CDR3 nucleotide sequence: TGTGCCAGCAGTTTACAACAGGGCTACGAGCAGTACTTC.

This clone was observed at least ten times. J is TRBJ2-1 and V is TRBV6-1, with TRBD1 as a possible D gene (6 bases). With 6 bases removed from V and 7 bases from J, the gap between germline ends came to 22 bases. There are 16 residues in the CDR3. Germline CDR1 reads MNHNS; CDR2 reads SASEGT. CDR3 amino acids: CASRNPGHPIGNEQFF. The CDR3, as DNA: TGTGCCAGCAGAAACCCGGGACACCCCATTGGTAATGAGCAGTTCTTC.

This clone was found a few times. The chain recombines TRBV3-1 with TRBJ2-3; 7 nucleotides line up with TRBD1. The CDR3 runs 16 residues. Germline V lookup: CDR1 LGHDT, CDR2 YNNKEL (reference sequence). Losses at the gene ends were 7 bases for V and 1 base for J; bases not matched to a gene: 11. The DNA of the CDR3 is TGTGCCAGCATCCAGGGGGTTGACGGGGGCACAGATACGCAGTATTTT. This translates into CASIQGVDGGTDTQYF.

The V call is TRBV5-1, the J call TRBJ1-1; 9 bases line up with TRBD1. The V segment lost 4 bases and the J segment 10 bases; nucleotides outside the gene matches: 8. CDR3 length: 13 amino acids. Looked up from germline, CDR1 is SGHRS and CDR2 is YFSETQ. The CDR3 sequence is CASSRDRARGAFF. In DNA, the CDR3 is TGCGCCAGCAGCCGGGACAGGGCCCGGGGAGCTTTCTTT. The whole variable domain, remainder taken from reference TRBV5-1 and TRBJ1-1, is KAGVTQTPRYLIKTRGQQVTLSCSPISGHRSVSWYQQTPGQGLQFLFEYFSETQRNKGNFPGRFSGRQFSNSRSEMNVSTLELGDSALYLCASSRDRARGAFFGQGTRLTVV.

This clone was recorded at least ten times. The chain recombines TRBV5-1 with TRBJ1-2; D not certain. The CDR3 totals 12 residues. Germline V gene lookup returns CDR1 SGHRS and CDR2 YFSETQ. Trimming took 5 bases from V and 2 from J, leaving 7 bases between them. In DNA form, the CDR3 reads TGCGCCAGCAGGCACGGCAACTATGGCTACACCTTC. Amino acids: CASRHGNYGYTF.

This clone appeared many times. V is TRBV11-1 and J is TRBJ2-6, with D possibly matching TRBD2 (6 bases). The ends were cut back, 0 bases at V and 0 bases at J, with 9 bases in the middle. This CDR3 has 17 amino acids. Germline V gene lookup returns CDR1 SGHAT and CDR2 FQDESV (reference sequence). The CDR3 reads CASSLAGGPSGANVLTF. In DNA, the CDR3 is TGTGCCAGCAGCTTAGCGGGAGGACCCTCTGGGGCCAACGTCCTGACTTTC.